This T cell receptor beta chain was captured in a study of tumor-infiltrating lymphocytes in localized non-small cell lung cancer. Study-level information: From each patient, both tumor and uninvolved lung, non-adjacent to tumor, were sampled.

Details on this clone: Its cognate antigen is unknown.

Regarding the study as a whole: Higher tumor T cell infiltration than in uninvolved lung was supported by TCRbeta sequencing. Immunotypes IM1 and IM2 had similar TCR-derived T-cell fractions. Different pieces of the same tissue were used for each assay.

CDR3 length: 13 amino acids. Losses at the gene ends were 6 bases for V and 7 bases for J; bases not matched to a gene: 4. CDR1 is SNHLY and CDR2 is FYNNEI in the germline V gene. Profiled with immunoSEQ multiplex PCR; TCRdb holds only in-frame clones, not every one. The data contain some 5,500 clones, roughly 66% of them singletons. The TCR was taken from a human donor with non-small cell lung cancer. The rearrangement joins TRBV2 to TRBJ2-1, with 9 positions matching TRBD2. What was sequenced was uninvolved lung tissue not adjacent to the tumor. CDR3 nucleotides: TGTGCCAGCAGAGCGGGAGGCTGGAATGAGCAGTTCTTC. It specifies CASRAGGWNEQFF.